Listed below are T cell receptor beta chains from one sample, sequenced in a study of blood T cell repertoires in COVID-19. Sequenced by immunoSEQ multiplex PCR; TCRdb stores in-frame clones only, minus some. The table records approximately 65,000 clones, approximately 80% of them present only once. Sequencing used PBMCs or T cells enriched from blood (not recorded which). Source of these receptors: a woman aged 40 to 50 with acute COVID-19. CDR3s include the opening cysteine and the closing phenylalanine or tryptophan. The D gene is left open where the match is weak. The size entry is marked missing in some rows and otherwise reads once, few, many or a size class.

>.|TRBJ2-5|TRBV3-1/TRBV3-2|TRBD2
CASSPRTSGGVETQYF
TGTGCCAGCAGCCCCCGGACTAGCGGGGGGGTAGAGACCCAGTACTTC
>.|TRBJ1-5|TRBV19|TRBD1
CASSIDPGQGVSQHF
TGTGCCAGTAGTATAGACCCAGGACAGGGGGTGTCCCAGCATTTT
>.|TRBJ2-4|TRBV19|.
CASSLQSRDGDIQYF
TGTGCCAGTAGTCTACAATCGCGGGACGGAGACATTCAGTACTTC
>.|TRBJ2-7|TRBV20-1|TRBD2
CSASQPGLAGGEQYF
TGCAGTGCTAGTCAACCGGGACTAGCGGGAGGCGAGCAGTACTTC
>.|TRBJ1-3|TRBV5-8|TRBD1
CASSLKQGAGGNTIYF
TGTGCCAGCAGCCTCAAACAGGGGGCCGGTGGAAACACCATATATTTT
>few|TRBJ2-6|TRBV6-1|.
CASSVQGSSGANVLTF
TGTGCCAGCAGTGTACAGGGAAGCTCTGGGGCCAACGTCCTGACTTTC
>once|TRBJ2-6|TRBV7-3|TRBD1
CASSLQGVGSGANVLTF
TGTGCCAGCAGCCTCCAGGGGGTGGGCTCTGGGGCCAACGTCCTGACTTTC
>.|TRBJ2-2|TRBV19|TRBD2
CATEREVDTGELFF
TGTGCCACCGAGCGGGAGGTGGACACCGGGGAGCTGTTTTTT
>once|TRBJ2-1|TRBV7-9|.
CASSLEKTRYEQFF
TGTGCCAGCAGCTTAGAGAAAACCAGATATGAGCAGTTCTTC
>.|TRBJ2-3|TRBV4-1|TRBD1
CASSHTDRGRTDTQYF
TGCGCCAGCAGCCATACCGACAGGGGGCGCACAGATACGCAGTATTTT
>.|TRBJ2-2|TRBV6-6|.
CASSPQRQGSNTGELFF
TGTGCCAGCAGTCCCCAACGCCAGGGGAGTAACACCGGGGAGCTGTTTTTT
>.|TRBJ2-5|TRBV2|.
CASSWGEETQYF
TGTGCCAGCTCCTGGGGGGAAGAGACCCAGTACTTC
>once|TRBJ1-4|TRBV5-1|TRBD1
CASSGRQGGSEKLFF
TGCGCCAGCAGCGGTAGACAGGGCGGGTCGGAAAAACTGTTTTTT
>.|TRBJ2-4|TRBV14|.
CASSAGGQEYF
TGTGCCAGCAGCGCGGGTGGTCAGGAGTACTTC
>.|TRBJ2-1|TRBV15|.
CATSRDKGWGGDNEQFF
TGTGCCACCAGCAGAGATAAGGGGTGGGGTGGGGACAATGAGCAGTTCTTC
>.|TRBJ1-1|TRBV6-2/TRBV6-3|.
CASSARRVGKNTEAFF
TGTGCCAGCAGCGCCCGGCGGGTCGGGAAAAACACTGAAGCTTTCTTT
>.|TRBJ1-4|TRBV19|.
CASSPNREKLFF
TGTGCCAGTAGTCCCAATCGGGAAAAACTGTTTTTT
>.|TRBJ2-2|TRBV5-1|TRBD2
CASRLAGEAGELFF
TGCGCCAGCAGGTTAGCGGGAGAGGCCGGGGAGCTGTTTTTT
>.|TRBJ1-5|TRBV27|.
CASSLKAGFNQPQHF
TGTGCCAGCAGTTTAAAAGCGGGGTTCAATCAGCCCCAGCATTTT
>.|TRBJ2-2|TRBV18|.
CASSATYGELFF
TGTGCCAGCTCAGCTACTTACGGGGAGCTGTTTTTT
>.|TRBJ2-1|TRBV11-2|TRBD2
CASSLVRDYIPEFF
TGTGCCAGCAGCTTAGTAAGGGACTACATACCGGAGTTCTTC
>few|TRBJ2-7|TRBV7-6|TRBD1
CASSLEGTGASTEQYF
TGTGCCAGCAGCTTAGAGGGGACAGGGGCCTCGACCGAGCAGTACTTC
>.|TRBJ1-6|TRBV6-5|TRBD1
CASSQDREESPLHF
TGTGCCAGCAGCCAGGACAGGGAGGAATCACCCCTCCACTTT
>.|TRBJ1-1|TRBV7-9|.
CASSIRGGANTEAFF
TGTGCCAGCAGCATAAGGGGGGGCGCAAACACTGAAGCTTTCTTT
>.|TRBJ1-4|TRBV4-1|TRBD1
CASGTGNEKLFF
TGCGCCAGCGGGACAGGGAATGAAAAACTGTTTTTT
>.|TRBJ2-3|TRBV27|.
CASSFYSGSTDTQYF
TGTGCCAGCAGTTTCTATAGCGGTAGCACAGATACGCAGTATTTT
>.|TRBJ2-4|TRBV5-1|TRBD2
CASSTGTSGSKNIQYF
TGCGCCAGCAGCACTGGGACTAGCGGGAGCAAAAACATTCAGTACTTC
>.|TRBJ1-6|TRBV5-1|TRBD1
CASSPRGQLIASSYNSPLHF
TGCGCCAGCAGCCCCCGGGGACAGCTGATTGCTAGCTCCTATAATTCACCCCTCCACTTT
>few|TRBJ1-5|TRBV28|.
CASSGVGNGYQPQHF
TGTGCCAGCAGTGGGGTCGGGAATGGGTATCAGCCCCAGCATTTT
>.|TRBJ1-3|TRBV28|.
CASLLGGSGNTIYF
TGTGCCAGCCTTCTTGGAGGCTCTGGAAACACCATATATTTT
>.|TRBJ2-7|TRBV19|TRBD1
CASTGGQGAQEQYF
TGTGCCAGTACAGGGGGACAGGGGGCGCAGGAGCAGTACTTC
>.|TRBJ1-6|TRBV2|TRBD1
CASRRTGYNSPLHF
TGTGCCAGCAGGAGGACAGGTTATAATTCACCCCTCCACTTT
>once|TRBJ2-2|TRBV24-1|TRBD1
CATSERQGGELFF
TGTGCCACCTCGGAGAGACAGGGCGGGGAGCTGTTTTTT
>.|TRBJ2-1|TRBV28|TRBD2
CASSTPGLAGNEQFF
TGTGCCAGCAGTACCCCGGGACTAGCGGGCAATGAGCAGTTCTTC
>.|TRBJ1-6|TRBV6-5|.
CATSTDRINSPLHF
TGTGCCACCTCTACCGACAGAATTAATTCACCCCTCCACTTT
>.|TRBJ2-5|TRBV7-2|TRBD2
CASSFTSGAETQYF
TGTGCCAGCAGCTTTACTAGCGGGGCTGAGACCCAGTACTTC
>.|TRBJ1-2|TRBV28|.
CASKGVLGYGYTF
TGTGCCAGCAAAGGGGTCTTGGGGTATGGCTACACCTTC
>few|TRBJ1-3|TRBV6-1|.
CASSERTAASGNTIYF
TGTGCCAGCAGTGAAAGGACTGCCGCCTCTGGAAACACCATATATTTT
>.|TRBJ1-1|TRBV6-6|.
CASRRPRVGMNTEAFF
TGTGCCAGCAGAAGACCCAGGGTAGGAATGAACACTGAAGCTTTCTTT
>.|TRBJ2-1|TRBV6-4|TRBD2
CASRDSGGPTNEQFF
TGTGCCAGCAGAGATAGCGGGGGGCCCACCAATGAGCAGTTCTTC
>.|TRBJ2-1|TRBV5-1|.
CASSSSTGIGEQFF
TGCGCCAGCAGCTCCTCCACAGGTATCGGTGAGCAGTTCTTC
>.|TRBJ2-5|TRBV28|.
CASSAADQETQYF
TGTGCCAGCAGTGCAGCGGACCAAGAGACCCAGTACTTC
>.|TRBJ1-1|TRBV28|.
CASSFEVVSTEAFF
TGTGCCAGCAGTTTTGAGGTGGTGAGCACTGAAGCTTTCTTT
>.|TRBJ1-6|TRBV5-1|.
CASSSAREGVFSPLHF
TGCGCCAGCAGCTCGGCCAGGGAGGGAGTTTTTTCACCCCTCCACTTT
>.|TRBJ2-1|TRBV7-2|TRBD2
CASSASGSSYNEQFF
TGTGCCAGCAGCGCGAGCGGGAGCTCCTACAATGAGCAGTTCTTC
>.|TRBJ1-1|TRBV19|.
CASSIDHAAGEREAFF
TGTGCCAGTAGTATAGATCATGCGGCCGGGGAGCGTGAAGCTTTCTTT
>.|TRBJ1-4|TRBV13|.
CASTVGGVGQIPSNEKLFF
TGTGCCAGCACCGTAGGAGGGGTCGGGCAGATTCCCTCCAATGAAAAACTGTTTTTT
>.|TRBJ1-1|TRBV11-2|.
CASSLEWGVAFF
TGTGCCAGCAGCTTAGAGTGGGGGGTAGCTTTCTTT
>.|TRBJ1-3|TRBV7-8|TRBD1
CASSPRTGITIYF
TGTGCCAGCAGCCCGAGGACAGGGATCACCATATATTTT